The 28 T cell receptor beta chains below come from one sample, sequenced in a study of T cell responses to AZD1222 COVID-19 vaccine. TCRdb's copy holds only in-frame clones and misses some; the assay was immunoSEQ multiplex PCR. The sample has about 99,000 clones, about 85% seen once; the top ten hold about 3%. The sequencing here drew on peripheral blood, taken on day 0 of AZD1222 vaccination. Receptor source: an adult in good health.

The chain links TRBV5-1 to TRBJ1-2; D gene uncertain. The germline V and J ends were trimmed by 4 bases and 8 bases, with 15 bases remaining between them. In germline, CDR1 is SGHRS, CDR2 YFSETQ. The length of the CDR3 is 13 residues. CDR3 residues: CASSREWEGGYTF. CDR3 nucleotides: TGCGCCAGCAGCCGTGAATGGGAGGGCGGCTACACCTTC.

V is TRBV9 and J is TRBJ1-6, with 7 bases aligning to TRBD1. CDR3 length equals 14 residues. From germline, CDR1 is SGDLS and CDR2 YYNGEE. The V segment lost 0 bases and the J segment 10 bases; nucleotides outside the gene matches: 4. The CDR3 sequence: CASSVDTGESPLHF. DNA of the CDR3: TGTGCCAGCAGCGTAGACACAGGGGAATCACCCCTCCACTTT.

CDR3 in amino acids: CATSEGGQAYGYTF. CDR3 coding DNA: TGTGCCACCAGTGAGGGGGGACAAGCCTATGGCTACACCTTC. The V gene is TRBV24-1, the J gene TRBJ1-2, with D perhaps TRBD1 (6 bases). Germline V gives CDR1 KGHDR, CDR2 SFDVKD. The V and J ends lost 4 bases and 4 bases respectively, with 12 bases between them. The CDR3 contains 14 residues.

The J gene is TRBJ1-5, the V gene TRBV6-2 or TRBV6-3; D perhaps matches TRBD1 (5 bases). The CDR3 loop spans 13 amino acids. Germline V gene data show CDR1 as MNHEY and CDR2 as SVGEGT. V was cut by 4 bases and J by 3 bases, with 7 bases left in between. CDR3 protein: CASSLQDNQPQHF. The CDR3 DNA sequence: TGTGCCAGCAGTTTACAGGACAATCAGCCCCAGCATTTT.

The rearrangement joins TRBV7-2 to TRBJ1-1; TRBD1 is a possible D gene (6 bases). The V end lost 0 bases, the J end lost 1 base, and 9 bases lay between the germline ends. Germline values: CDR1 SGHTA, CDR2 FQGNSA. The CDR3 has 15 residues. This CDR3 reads CASSLAGTPNTEAFF. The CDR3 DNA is TGTGCCAGCAGCTTAGCAGGGACACCGAACACTGAAGCTTTCTTT.

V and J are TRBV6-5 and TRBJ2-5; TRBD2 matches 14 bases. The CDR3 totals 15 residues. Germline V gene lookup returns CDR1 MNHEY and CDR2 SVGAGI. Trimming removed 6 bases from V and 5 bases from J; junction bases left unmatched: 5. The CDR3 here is CASRVTSGGAETQYF. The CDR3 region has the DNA TGTGCCAGCAGGGTGACTAGCGGGGGGGCTGAGACCCAGTACTTC.

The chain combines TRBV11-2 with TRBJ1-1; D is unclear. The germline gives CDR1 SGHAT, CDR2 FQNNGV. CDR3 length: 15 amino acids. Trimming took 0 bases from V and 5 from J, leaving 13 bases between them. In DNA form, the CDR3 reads TGTGCCAGCAGCTTAGATCCTGGAAGCAGGACTGAAGCTTTCTTT. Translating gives CASSLDPGSRTEAFF.

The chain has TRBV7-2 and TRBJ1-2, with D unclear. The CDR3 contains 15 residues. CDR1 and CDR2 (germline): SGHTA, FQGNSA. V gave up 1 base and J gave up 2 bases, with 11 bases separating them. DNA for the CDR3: TGTGCCAGCAGCTTAGAGGCGGGTTCGAACTATGGCTACACCTTC. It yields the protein CASSLEAGSNYGYTF.

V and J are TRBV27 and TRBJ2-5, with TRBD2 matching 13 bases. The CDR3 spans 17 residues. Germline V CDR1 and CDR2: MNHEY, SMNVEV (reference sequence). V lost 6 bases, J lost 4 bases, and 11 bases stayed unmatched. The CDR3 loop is CASRGPGLAGSGETQYF. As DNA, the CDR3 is TGTGCCAGCAGGGGCCCGGGACTAGCGGGGAGTGGAGAGACCCAGTACTTC.

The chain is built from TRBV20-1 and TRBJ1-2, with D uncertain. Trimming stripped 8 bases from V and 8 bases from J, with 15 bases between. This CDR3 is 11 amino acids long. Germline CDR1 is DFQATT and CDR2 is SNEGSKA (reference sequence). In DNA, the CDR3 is TGCAGTCCTTTCGATCGGCAGGGCTACACCTTC. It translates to CSPFDRQGYTF.

The CDR3 DNA reads as TGTGCCAGCAGCTTAGCGGGGAGGAATAGACATCCCGCCACAGATACGCAGTATTTT. It yields the protein CASSLAGRNRHPATDTQYF. V gene TRBV7-6 combines with J gene TRBJ2-3; D possibly corresponds to TRBD2 (6 bases). Trimming took off 0 bases at V and 2 bases at J, with 21 bases between the two ends. The CDR3 extends over 19 amino acids. Germline CDR1 and CDR2: SGHVS and FNYEAQ. The full variable domain, rest sourced from reference TRBV7-6 and TRBJ2-3, is GAGVSQSPRYKVTKRGQDVALRCDPISGHVSLYWYRQALGQGPEFLTYFNYEAQQDKSGLPNDRFSAERPEGSISTLTIQRTEQRDSAMYRCASSLAGRNRHPATDTQYFGPGTRLTVL.

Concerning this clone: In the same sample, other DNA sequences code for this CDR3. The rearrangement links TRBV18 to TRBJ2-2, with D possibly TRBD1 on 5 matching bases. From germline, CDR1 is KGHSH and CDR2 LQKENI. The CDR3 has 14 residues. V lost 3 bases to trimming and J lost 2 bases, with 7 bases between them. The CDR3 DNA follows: TGTGCCAGCTCACCGGGGCAAAACACCGGGGAGCTGTTTTTT. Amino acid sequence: CASSPGQNTGELFF.

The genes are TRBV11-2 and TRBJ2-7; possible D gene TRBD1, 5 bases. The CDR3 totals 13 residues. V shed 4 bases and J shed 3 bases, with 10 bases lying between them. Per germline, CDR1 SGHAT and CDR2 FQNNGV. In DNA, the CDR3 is TGTGCCAGCAGCTACGACAGATACTACGAGCAGTACGTC. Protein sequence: CASSYDRYYEQYV.

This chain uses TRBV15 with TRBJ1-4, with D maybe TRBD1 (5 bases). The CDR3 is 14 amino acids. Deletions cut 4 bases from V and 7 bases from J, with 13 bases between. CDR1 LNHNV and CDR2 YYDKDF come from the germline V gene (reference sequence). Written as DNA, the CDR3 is TGTGCCACCAGCACTAGGGGTATCGGTGAAAAACTGTTTTTT. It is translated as CATSTRGIGEKLFF. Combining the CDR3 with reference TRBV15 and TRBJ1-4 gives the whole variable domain DAMVIQNPRYQVTQFGKPVTLSCSQTLNHNVMYWYQQKSSQAPKLLFHYYDKDFNNEADTPDNFQSRRPNTSFCFLDIRSPGLGDTAMYLCATSTRGIGEKLFFGSGTQLSVL.

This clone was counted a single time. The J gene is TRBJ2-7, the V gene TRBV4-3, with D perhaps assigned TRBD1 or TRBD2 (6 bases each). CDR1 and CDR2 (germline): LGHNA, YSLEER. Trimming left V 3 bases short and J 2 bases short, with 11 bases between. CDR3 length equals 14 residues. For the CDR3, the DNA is TGCGCCAGCAGCCACGGGGGCTCCGCCTACGAGCAGTACTTC. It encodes CASSHGGSAYEQYF.

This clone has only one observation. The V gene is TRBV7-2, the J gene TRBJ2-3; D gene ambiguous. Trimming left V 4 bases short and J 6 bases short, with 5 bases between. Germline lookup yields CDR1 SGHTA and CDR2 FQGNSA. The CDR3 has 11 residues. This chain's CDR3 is CASSSQDTQYF. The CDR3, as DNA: TGTGCCAGCAGCTCTCAGGATACGCAGTATTTT. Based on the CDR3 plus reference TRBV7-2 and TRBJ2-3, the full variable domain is GAGVSQSPSNKVTEKGKDVELRCDPISGHTALYWYRQSLGQGLEFLIYFQGNSAPDKSGLPSDRFSAERTGGSVSTLTIQRTQQEDSAVYLCASSSQDTQYFGPGTRLTVL.

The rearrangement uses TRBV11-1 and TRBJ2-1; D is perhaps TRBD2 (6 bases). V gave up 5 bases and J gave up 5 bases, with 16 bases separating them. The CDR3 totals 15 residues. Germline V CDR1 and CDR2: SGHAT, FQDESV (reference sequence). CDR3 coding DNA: TGTGCCAGCAGCAAGCCGGGACTCGGGAACAATGAGCAGTTCTTC. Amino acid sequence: CASSKPGLGNNEQFF. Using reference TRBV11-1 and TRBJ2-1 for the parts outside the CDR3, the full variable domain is EAEVAQSPRYKITEKSQAVAFWCDPISGHATLYWYRQILGQGPELLVQFQDESVVDDSQLPKDRFSAERLKGVDSTLKIQPAELGDSAMYLCASSKPGLGNNEQFFGPGTRLTVL.

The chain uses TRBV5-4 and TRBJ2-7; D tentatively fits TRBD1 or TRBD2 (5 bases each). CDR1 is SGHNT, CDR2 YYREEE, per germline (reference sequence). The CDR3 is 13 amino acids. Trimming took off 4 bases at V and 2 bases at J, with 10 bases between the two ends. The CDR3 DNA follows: TGTGCCAGCAGCCCGGGACGGGCCTACGAGCAGTACTTC. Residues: CASSPGRAYEQYF.

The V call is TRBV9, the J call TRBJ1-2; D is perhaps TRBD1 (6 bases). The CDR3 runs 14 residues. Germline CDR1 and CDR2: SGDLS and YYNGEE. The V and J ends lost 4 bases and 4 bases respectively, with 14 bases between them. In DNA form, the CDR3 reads TGTGCCAGCAGCCCCCGACAGGCGATCTATGGCTACACCTTC. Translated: CASSPRQAIYGYTF.

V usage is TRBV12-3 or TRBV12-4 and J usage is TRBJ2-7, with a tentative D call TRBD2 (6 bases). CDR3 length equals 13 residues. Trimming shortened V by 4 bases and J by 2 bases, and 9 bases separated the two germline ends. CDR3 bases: TGTGCCAGCAGTTCGGGACTGACCTACGAGCAGTACGTC. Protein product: CASSSGLTYEQYV.

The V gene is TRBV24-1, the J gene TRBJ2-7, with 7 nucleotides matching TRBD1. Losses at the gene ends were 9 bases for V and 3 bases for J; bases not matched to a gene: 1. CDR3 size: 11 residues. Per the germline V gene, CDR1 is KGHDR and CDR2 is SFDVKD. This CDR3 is CATDRVYEQYV. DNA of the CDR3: TGTGCCACCGACAGGGTCTACGAGCAGTACGTC.

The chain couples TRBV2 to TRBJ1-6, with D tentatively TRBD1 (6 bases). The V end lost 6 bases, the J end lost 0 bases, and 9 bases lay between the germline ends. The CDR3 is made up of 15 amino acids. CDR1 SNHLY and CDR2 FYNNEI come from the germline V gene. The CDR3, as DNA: TGTGCCAGCAGAGGACAGACCTCCTATAATTCACCCCTCCACTTT. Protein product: CASRGQTSYNSPLHF.

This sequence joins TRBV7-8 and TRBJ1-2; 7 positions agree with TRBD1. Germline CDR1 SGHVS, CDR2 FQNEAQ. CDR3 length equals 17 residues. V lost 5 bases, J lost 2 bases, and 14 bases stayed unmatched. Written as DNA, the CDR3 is TGTGCCAGCAGCCACTCTAGATTCCGGGACAGCAACTATGGCTACACCTTC. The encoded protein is CASSHSRFRDSNYGYTF.

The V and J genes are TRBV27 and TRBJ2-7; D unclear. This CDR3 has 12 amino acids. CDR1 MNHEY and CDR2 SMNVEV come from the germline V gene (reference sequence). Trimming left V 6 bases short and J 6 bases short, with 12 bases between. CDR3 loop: CASRGSSGEQYF. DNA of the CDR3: TGTGCCAGCAGGGGGTCCAGTGGCGAGCAGTACTTC.

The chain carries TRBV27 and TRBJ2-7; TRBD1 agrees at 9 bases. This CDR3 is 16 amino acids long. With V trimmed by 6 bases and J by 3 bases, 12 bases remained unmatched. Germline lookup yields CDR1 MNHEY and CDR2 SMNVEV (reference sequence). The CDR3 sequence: CASSPHTPGQGYEQYV. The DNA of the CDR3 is TGTGCCAGCAGCCCTCACACACCGGGACAGGGCTACGAGCAGTACGTC.

The CDR3 bases are TGTGCCAGCAGCCCGACTAGCGGGGGCTACAATGAGCAGTTCTTC. Amino acid sequence: CASSPTSGGYNEQFF. The chain recombines TRBV7-9 with TRBJ2-1; 12 nucleotides align to TRBD2. Germline V gene lookup returns CDR1 SEHNR and CDR2 FQNEAQ (reference sequence). CDR3 size: 15 residues. V gave up 5 bases and J gave up 3 bases; unmatched junction bases: 2.

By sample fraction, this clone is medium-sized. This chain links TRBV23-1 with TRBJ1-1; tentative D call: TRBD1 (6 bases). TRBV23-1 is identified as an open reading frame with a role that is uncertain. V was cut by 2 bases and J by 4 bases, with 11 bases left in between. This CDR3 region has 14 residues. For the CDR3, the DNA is TGCGCCAGCAGTCAAGAGGGGGGCCCCACTGAAGCTTTCTTT. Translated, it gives CASSQEGGPTEAFF.

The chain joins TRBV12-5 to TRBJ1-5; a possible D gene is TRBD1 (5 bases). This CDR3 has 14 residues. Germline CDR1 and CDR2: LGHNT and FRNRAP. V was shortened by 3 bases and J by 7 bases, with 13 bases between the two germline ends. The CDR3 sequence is CASGFSGISQPQHF. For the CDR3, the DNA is TGTGCTAGTGGTTTTTCAGGGATCAGCCAGCCCCAGCATTTT.